The 5 T cell receptor beta chains given below trace back to one sample, sequenced in a study of shared clonotypes between healthy human individuals. Terminally differentiated effector memory CD45RA+ cells were excluded by CCR7 positive selection of CD45RO-negative cells. The repertoire was sequenced with immunoSEQ multiplex PCR; TCRdb's copy has only in-frame clones and lacks some. The data hold about 580,000 clones, with roughly 98% observed a single time. Sequenced sample: naive CD8+ T cells sorted from blood. The receptors here all came from a young man in good health.

The chain couples TRBV5-1 to TRBJ2-5, with TRBD1 matching 7 bases. V trimming: 0 bases; J trimming: 5 bases; junction bases outside the gene matches: 13. CDR1 is SGHRS, CDR2 YFSETQ, per germline. The CDR3 spans 17 residues. The CDR3 is CASSLAPILDRAETQYF. The CDR3 region has the DNA TGCGCCAGCAGCTTGGCCCCTATATTAGACAGGGCCGAGACCCAGTACTTC.

The chain has TRBV7-8 and TRBJ2-1; 7 positions match TRBD2. Germline V CDR1 and CDR2: SGHVS, FQNEAQ. CDR3 length: 14 amino acids. The trim removed 4 bases at V and 1 base at J, leaving 1 base unmatched. As DNA, the CDR3 is TGTGCCAGCAGCTCGGGAGGATCCTACAATGAGCAGTTCTTC. This sequence encodes CASSSGGSYNEQFF.

The chain combines TRBV7-9 with TRBJ2-2; 10 positions match TRBD1. V was pared by 7 bases and J by 3 bases, with 8 bases of the junction left unmatched. In germline, CDR1 is SEHNR, CDR2 FQNEAQ (reference sequence). The CDR3 is made up of 16 amino acids. As DNA, the CDR3 is TGTGCCAGCAACCCCTGGACAGGGGGTTACACCGGGGAGCTGTTTTTT. It specifies CASNPWTGGYTGELFF. The full variable domain, its missing parts supplied by reference TRBV7-9 and TRBJ2-2, is DTGVSQNPRHKITKRGQNVTFRCDPISEHNRLYWYRQTLGQGPEFLTYFQNEAQLEKSRLLSDRFSAERPKGSFSTLEIQRTEQGDSAMYLCASNPWTGGYTGELFFGEGSRLTVL.

The chain is built from TRBV7-6 and TRBJ2-3; 7 bases map to TRBD2. The germline gives CDR1 SGHVS, CDR2 FNYEAQ. Trimming took 5 bases from V and 5 from J; bases not matched to a gene: 13. The CDR3 runs 16 residues. DNA for the CDR3: TGTGCCAGCAGCCTTGGGGGGGGTCTAGCTATAGATACGCAGTATTTT. Translated, it gives CASSLGGGLAIDTQYF.

V is TRBV7-9 and J is TRBJ2-7, with 9 nucleotides matching TRBD2. Germline V gene data show CDR1 as SEHNR and CDR2 as FQNEAQ (reference sequence). CDR3 length: 17 amino acids. Unmatched junction bases numbered 9, after V lost 2 bases and J lost 1 base. The DNA for the CDR3 is TGTGCCAGCAGCTTATCTTGGGATAGCGGGAGATCCTACGAGCAGTACTTC. Residues: CASSLSWDSGRSYEQYF.